The following is a TCR beta chain sequence with its context. This sample's treatment: oral pan-JAK inhibitor, 5-10 mg twice daily. Germline V lookup: CDR1 MNHNS, CDR2 SASEGT. The CDR3 covers 15 residues. The ends lost 6 bases at V and 2 bases at J; junction bases unmatched: 9. The data derive from a study of CD8+ T cells in alopecia areata. The authors extracted RNA and reverse transcribed it into cDNA as the sequencing template. Data came from immunoSEQ multiplex PCR; TCRdb stores just in-frame clones and leaves some out. The sample includes a few hundred thousand clones, less than 45% of them seen just once.

The TCR was taken from a human donor with alopecia areata. This chain uses TRBV6-1 with TRBJ2-7; 8 bases agree with TRBD1. Material: CD4+ T cells sorted from blood, obtained at approximately week 34, from a patient treated with tofacitinib. CDR3: CASRKDRGDTYEQYF. DNA of the CDR3: TGTGCCAGCAGAAAAGACAGGGGAGACACCTACGAGCAGTACTTC.